This TCR beta chain stems from a study of shared clonotypes between healthy human individuals. Study details: The donors, two women and three men, were aged 18 to 49.

Samples left unsorted employed around 90 million PBMCs for genomic DNA. After removal of 8 bases from V and 7 bases from J, the junction contained 5 bases not matched to a gene. Germline CDR1 MDHEN, CDR2 SYDVKM. The length of the CDR3 is 14 residues. Clones were read by immunoSEQ multiplex PCR, and TCRdb kept only the in-frame ones, dropping some. The table includes about 510,000 clones, about four fifths detected once. This TCR came from a middle-aged woman in good health. Some clones in this sample may be carry-over from other donors' samples. The chain recombines TRBV28 with TRBJ2-2, with TRBD1 matching 12 bases. Source material: PBMCs. The CDR3 reads CASGGQGAIGELFF. The CDR3 nucleotides read TGTGCCAGCGGGGGACAGGGGGCTATCGGGGAGCTGTTTTTT.